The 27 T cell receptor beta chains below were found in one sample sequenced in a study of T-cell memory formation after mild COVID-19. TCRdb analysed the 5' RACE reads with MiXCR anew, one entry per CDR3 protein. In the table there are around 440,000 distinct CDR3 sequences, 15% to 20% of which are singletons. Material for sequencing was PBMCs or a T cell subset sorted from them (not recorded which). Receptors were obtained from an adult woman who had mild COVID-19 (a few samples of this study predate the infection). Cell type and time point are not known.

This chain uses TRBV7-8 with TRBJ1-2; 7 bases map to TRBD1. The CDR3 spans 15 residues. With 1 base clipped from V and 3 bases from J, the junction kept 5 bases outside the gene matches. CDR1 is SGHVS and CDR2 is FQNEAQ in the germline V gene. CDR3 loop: CASSLGNDRDYGYTF. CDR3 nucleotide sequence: TGTGCCAGCAGCTTAGGGAACGACAGGGACTATGGCTACACCTTC.

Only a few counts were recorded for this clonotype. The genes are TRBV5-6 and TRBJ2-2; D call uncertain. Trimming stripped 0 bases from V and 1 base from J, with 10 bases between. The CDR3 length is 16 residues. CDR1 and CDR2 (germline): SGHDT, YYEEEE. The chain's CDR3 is CASSLAGWGNTGELFF. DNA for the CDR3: TGTGCCAGCAGCTTGGCCGGATGGGGGAACACCGGGGAGCTGTTTTTT.

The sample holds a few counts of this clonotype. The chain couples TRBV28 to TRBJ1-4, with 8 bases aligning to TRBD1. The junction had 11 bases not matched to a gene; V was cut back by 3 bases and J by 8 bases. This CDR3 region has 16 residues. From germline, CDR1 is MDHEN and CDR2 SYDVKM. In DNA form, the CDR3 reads TGTGCCAGCAGTTTCCAGGGGGCAGGGCGGGAAGAAAAACTGTTTTTT. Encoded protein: CASSFQGAGREEKLFF.

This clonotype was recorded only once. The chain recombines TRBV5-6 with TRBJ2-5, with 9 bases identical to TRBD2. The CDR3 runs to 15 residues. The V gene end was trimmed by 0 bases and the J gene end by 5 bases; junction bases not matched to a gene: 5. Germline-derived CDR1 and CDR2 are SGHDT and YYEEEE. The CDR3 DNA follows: TGTGCCAGCAGCTTGGCCCTAGCGGGAACGGAGACCCAGTACTTC. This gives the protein CASSLALAGTETQYF.

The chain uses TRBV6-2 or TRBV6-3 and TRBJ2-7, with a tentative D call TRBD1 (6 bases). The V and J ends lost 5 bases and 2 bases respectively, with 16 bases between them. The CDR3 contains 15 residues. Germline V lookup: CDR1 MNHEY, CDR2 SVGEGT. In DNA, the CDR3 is TGTGCCAGCAGTCCTGACAGGTCGGGACCCTACGAGCAGTACTTC. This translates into CASSPDRSGPYEQYF.

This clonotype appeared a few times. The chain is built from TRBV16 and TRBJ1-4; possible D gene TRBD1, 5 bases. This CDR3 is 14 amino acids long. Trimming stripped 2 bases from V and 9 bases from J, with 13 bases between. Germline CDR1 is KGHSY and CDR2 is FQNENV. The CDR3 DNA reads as TGTGCCAGCAGCCAAACTGGGAAGGGGAAAAAACTGTTTTTT. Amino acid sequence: CASSQTGKGKKLFF.

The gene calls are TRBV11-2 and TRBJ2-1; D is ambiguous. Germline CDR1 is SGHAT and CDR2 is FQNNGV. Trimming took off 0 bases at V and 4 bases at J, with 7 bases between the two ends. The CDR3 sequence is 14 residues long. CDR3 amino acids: CASSLEDGYNEQFF. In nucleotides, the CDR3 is TGTGCCAGCAGCTTAGAAGACGGTTACAATGAGCAGTTCTTC.

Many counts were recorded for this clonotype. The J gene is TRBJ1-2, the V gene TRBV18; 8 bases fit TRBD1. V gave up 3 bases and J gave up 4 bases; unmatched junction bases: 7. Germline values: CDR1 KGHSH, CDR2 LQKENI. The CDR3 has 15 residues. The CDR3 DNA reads TGTGCCAGCTCACCGTCCCGGACAGGGATCTATGGCTACACCTTC. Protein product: CASSPSRTGIYGYTF.

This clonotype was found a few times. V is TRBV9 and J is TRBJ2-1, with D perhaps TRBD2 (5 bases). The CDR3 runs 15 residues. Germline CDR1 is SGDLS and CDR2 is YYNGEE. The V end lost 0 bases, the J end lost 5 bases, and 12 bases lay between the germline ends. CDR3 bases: TGTGCCAGCAGCGTAGGCCGACTACCCCACAATGAGCAGTTCTTC. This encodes CASSVGRLPHNEQFF.

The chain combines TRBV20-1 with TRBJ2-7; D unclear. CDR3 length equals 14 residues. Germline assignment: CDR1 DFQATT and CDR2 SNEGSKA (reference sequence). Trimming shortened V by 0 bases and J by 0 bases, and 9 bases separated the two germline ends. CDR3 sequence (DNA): TGCAGTGCTAGAGATCGTTCAGGCTCCTACGAGCAGTACTTC. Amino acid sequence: CSARDRSGSYEQYF.

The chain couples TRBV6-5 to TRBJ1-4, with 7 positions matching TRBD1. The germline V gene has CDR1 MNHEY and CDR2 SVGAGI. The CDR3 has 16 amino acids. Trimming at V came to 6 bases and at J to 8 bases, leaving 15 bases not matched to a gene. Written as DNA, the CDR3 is TGTGCCAGCAGCAGGGACAGCTCCGTAGGGGGAGAAAAACTGTTTTTT. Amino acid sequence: CASSRDSSVGGEKLFF.

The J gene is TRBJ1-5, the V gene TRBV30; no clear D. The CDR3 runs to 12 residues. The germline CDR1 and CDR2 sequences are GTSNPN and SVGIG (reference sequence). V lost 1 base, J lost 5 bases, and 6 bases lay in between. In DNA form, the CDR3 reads TGTGCCTGGAGTGAGAATTATCAGCCCCAGCATTTT. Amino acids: CAWSENYQPQHF.

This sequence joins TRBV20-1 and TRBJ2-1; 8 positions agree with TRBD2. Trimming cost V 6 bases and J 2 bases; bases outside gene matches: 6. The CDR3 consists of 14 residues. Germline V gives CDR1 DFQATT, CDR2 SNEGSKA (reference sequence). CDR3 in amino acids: CSALLAVTYNEQFF. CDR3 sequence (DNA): TGCAGTGCCCTACTAGCGGTTACCTACAATGAGCAGTTCTTC.

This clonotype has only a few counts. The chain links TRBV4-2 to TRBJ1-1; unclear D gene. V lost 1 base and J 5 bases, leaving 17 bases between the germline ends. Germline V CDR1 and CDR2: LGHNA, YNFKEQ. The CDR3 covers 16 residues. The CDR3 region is CASSQGLSGLGTEAFF. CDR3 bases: TGTGCCAGCAGCCAAGGACTATCTGGTTTGGGGACTGAAGCTTTCTTT.

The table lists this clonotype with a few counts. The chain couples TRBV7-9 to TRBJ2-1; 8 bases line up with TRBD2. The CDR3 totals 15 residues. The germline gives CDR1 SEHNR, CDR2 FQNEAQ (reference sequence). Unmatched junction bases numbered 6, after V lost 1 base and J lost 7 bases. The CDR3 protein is CASSLVYPGGNEQFF. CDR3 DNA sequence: TGTGCCAGCAGCTTAGTTTACCCGGGGGGGAATGAGCAGTTCTTC.

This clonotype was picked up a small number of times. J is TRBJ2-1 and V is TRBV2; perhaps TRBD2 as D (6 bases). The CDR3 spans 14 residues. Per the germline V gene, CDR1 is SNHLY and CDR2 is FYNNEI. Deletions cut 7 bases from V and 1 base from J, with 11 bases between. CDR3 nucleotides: TGTGCCAGCATCAACGGGGGATCCTACAATGAGCAGTTCTTC. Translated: CASINGGSYNEQFF.

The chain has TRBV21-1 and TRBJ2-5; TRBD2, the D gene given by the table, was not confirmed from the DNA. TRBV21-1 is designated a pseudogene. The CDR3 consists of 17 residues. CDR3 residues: CASSKGGLVITQETQYF. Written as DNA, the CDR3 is TGTGCCAGCAGCAAGGGGGGACTAGTGATTACCCAAGAGACCCAGTACTTC.

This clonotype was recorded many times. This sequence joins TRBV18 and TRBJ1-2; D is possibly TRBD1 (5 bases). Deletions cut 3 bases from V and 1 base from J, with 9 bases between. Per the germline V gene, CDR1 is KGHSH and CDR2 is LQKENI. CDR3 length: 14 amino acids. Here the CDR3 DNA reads TGTGCCAGCTCACCGGACATGGTTAACTATGGCTACACCTTC. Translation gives CASSPDMVNYGYTF.

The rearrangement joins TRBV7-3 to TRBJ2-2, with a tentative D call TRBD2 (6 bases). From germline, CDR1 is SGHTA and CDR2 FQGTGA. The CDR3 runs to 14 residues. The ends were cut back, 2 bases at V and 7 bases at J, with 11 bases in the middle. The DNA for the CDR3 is TGTGCCAGCAGCTTACTTGGGACTGACGGGGAGCTGTTTTTT. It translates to CASSLLGTDGELFF.

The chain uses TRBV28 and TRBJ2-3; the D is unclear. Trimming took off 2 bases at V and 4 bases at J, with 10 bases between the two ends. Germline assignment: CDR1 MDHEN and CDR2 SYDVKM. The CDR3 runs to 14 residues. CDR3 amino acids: CASSLTHRADTQYF. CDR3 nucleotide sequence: TGTGCCAGCAGTTTAACTCATAGAGCAGATACGCAGTATTTT.

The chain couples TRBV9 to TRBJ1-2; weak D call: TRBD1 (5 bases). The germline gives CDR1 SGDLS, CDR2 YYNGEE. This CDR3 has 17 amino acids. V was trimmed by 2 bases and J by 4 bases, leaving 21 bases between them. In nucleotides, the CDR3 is TGTGCCAGCAGCGTCGGGACGGGCGTCAGGCCGACCTATGGCTACACCTTC. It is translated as CASSVGTGVRPTYGYTF. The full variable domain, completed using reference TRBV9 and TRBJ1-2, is DSGVTQTPKHLITATGQRVTLRCSPRSGDLSVYWYQQSLDQGLQFLIQYYNGEERAKGNILERFSAQQFPDLHSELNLSSLELGDSALYFCASSVGTGVRPTYGYTFGSGTRLTVV.

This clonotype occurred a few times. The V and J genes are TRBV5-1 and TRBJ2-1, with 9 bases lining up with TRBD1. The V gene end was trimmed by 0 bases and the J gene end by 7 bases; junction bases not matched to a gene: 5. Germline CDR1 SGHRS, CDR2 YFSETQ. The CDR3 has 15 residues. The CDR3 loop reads CASSLVGTGRNEQFF. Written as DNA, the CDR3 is TGCGCCAGCAGCTTGGTAGGGACAGGGCGGAATGAGCAGTTCTTC.

CDR3 coding DNA: TGTGCCAGCAGTTACCGACAGGGATGGGGGGCCAACGTCCTGACTTTC. This gives the protein CASSYRQGWGANVLTF. The chain employs TRBV6-2 or TRBV6-3 and TRBJ2-6, with 7 bases lining up with TRBD1. Germline lookup yields CDR1 MNHEY and CDR2 SVGEGT. This CDR3 has 16 residues. The junction had 5 bases not matched to a gene; V was cut back by 2 bases and J by 4 bases.

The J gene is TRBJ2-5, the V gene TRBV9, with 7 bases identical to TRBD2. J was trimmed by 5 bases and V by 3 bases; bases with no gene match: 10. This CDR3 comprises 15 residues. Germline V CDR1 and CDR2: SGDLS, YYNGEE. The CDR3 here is CASSGVGGVLETQYF. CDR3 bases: TGTGCCAGCAGCGGGGTTGGGGGGGTCCTGGAGACCCAGTACTTC.

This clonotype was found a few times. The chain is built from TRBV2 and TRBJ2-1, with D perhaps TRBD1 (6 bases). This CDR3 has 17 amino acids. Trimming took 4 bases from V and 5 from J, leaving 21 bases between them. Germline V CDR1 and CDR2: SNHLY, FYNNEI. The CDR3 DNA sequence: TGTGCCAGCAGTGTCGGTGGGCCAGGGGCTTTGAACAATGAGCAGTTCTTC. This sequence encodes CASSVGGPGALNNEQFF.

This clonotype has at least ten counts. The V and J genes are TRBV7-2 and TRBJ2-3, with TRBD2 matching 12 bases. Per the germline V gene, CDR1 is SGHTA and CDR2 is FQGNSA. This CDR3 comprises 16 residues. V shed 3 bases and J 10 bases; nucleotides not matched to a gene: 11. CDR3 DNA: TGTGCCAGCAGCTTTCCGACTAGCGGGAGAGGATGGGCGCAGTATTTT. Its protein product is CASSFPTSGRGWAQYF.

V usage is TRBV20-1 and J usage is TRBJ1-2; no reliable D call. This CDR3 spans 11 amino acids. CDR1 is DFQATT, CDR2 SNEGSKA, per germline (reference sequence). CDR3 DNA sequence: TGCAGCGGACCGGTTAACTATGGCTACACCTTC. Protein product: CSGPVNYGYTF.